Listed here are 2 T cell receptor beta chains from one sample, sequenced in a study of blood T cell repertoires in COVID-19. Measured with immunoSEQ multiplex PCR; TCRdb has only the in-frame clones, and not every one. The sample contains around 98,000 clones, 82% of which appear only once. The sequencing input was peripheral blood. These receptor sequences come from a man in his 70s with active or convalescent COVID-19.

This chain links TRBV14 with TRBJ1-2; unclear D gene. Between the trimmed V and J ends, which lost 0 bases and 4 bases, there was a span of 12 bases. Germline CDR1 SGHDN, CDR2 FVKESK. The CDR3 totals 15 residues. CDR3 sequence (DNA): TGTGCCAGCAGCCAAGATGCCGGGGTCGCCTATGGCTACACCTTC. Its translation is CASSQDAGVAYGYTF.

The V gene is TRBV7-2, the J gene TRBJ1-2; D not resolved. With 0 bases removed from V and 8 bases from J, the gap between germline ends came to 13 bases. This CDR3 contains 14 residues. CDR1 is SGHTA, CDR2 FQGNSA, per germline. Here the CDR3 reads CASSLAVAGGGYTF. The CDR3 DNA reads TGTGCCAGCAGCTTAGCCGTAGCGGGAGGGGGCTACACCTTC. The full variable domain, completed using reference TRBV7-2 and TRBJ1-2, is GAGVSQSPSNKVTEKGKDVELRCDPISGHTALYWYRQSLGQGLEFLIYFQGNSAPDKSGLPSDRFSAERTGGSVSTLTIQRTQQEDSAVYLCASSLAVAGGGYTFGSGTRLTVV.